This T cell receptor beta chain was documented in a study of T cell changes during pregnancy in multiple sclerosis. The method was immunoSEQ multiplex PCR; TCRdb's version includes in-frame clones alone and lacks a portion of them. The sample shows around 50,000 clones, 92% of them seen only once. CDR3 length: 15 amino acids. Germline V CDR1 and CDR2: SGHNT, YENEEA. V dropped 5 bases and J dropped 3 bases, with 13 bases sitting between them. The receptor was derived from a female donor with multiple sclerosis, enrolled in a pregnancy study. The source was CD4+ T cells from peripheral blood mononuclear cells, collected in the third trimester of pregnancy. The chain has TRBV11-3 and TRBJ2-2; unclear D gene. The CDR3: CASSPRGSDTGELFF. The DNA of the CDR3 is TGTGCCAGCAGCCCCAGAGGCTCGGACACCGGGGAGCTGTTTTTT. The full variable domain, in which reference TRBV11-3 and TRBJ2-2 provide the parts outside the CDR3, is EAGVVQSPRYKIIEKKQPVAFWCNPISGHNTLYWYLQNLGQGPELLIRYENEEAVDDSQLPKDRFSAERLKGVDSTLKIQPAELGDSAVYLCASSPRGSDTGELFFGEGSRLTVL.